What follows describes a single T cell receptor beta chain. This clone appeared a single time. The antigen this receptor binds is unknown. Base-call qualities are not available, and no considerably larger clone is one nucleotide away. The sample belongs to a study of cytomegalovirus exposure and HLA in healthy donors (dated by TCRdb to the late 2010s). Study-level background: According to a later analysis, the 100 to 150 validation repertoires were produced on the same platform as the 680 or so repertoires of the first cohort. The study was designed to test whether signatures of past pathogen exposure could be identified by cataloging public T cell receptors. Besides the first cohort of about 730 subjects, a separate validation cohort made up of roughly 120 different subjects was used. To predict cytomegalovirus infection status, the study brought together high-throughput TCR immunosequencing, statistical association of individual TCRs with disease status, and machine learning. Study-wide findings and limitations: Most TCR sequences were seen in very few donors, while some public TCRs were found in many individuals. According to the authors, the approach could potentially be generalized to other disease states and immunological phenotypes. A later analysis had no HLA typing for the validation cohort, so co-occurrence there was scored across all 120 or so repertoires. In both the original and validation cohorts, the classifier was reported to diagnose cytomegalovirus status with high specificity and sensitivity. In vitro tests confirmed that a few of the cytomegalovirus-associated TCR beta chains recognize cytomegalovirus antigens. In the study, 150 to 200 TCR beta chains were listed as associated with cytomegalovirus. Subsequent analysis determined that TCRs grouped into clusters in the first cohort also showed a tendency toward co-occurrence across the 120 validation repertoires, and 85% to 95% of cluster scores exceeded 0.

The CDR3 spans 14 residues, from the cysteine through the phenylalanine. The only DNA kept is the CDR3, 42 bases in frame from the first base. CDR1 and CDR2, per the germline V gene (reference sequence), are MNHEY and SMNVEV. Trimming costs V 3 bases and J 0 bases, and their ends lie 9 bases apart. The donors were included in the validation cohort of 100 to 150 subjects, a group kept apart from the roughly 700-subject first cohort. Receptors were amplified or captured by the immunoSEQ multiplex PCR assay. The study's processing was this. A statistical classification framework was built to diagnose cytomegalovirus status from the catalog of TCR beta chain sequences. TCRdb took this table from immuneACCESS and kept in-frame rearrangements with V and J called. Such tables lack part of the clones; where checked against another copy, unresolved V genes explain under half of the gap, and the rest is unexplained. That table supplies the V and J calls and clone size; D and trimming were determined from the DNA. For this sample the table gives fewer than 75,000 clones, of which 85% to 95% were detected only once. Approximately 3.4% of the sample comes from the top ten.

This TCR came from a man younger than 35 in good health and CMV-seronegative. The chain was built from TRBV27 and TRBJ2-7; the D segment cannot be called with confidence. Source material: PBMCs. The bases are TGTGCCAGCAGTTTGAGGCCCAGCTCCTACGAGCAGTACTTC. This yields the protein CASSLRPSSYEQYF.